The rows below give T cell receptor beta chains drawn from one sample of a study of T cell clones after liver transplantation. Produced via immunoSEQ multiplex PCR; TCRdb's table is partial and in-frame only. The sample yields roughly 100,000 clones, about 86% seen once. This sample comprised CD4+ T cells from blood, obtained approximately 4 years after liver transplant. These receptors came from a human patient who received a liver transplant. These T cells may partly come from the graft donor. CDR3s include the opening cysteine and the closing phenylalanine or tryptophan. A D gene is named only where the DNA matches it firmly. Size is stated for part of the rows, as once, few or many counts, or as a class when the clone is expanded.

J: TRBJ2-2
V: TRBV11-2
size: NA
D: NA
CDR3: CASTLTGELFF
DNA: TGTGCCAGCACCCTGACCGGGGAGCTGTTTTTT

J: TRBJ2-2
V: TRBV11-3
size: NA
D: TRBD1
CDR3: CASSPRTPLQGTGELFF
DNA: TGTGCCAGCAGCCCCCGGACACCTCTACAGGGGACCGGGGAGCTGTTTTTT

J: TRBJ2-1
V: TRBV7-3
size: NA
D: NA
CDR3: CASSDRLGEQFF
DNA: TGTGCCAGCAGCGATCGACTGGGTGAGCAGTTCTTC

J: TRBJ2-7
V: TRBV6-1
size: few
D: NA
CDR3: CASRVGELAYEQYF
DNA: TGTGCCAGTCGAGTAGGGGAGCTAGCTTACGAGCAGTACTTC

J: TRBJ2-5
V: TRBV18
size: NA
D: NA
CDR3: CASSPQGGETQYF
DNA: TGTGCCAGCTCACCCCAGGGTGGGGAGACCCAGTACTTC

J: TRBJ2-1
V: TRBV2
size: NA
D: NA
CDR3: CASGRGASYNEQFF
DNA: TGTGCCAGCGGTCGGGGGGCTTCCTACAATGAGCAGTTCTTC

J: TRBJ2-7
V: TRBV18
size: NA
D: NA
CDR3: CASSQGSYEQYF
DNA: TGTGCCAGCTCACAGGGCTCCTACGAGCAGTACTTC

J: TRBJ1-1
V: TRBV6-5
size: NA
D: NA
CDR3: CASSYSELRGTEAFF
DNA: TGTGCCAGCAGTTACTCGGAGCTCCGCGGAACTGAAGCTTTCTTT

J: TRBJ2-1
V: TRBV6-6
size: NA
D: TRBD1
CDR3: CASSYRDRGRNEQFF
DNA: TGTGCCAGCAGTTACCGAGACAGGGGGCGAAATGAGCAGTTCTTC

J: TRBJ2-1
V: TRBV19
size: NA
D: NA
CDR3: CASSRIDNEQFF
DNA: TGTGCCAGTAGTCGTATTGACAATGAGCAGTTCTTC

J: TRBJ1-6
V: TRBV11-1
size: NA
D: TRBD1
CDR3: CASSLATGQGSSPLHF
DNA: TGTGCCAGCAGCTTAGCGACGGGACAGGGAAGCTCACCCCTCCACTTT

J: TRBJ2-3
V: TRBV7-3
size: NA
D: NA
CDR3: CASSLNGGLLDTQYF
DNA: TGTGCCAGCAGCTTAAACGGGGGGCTTCTTGATACGCAGTATTTT

J: TRBJ1-1
V: TRBV5-1
size: NA
D: NA
CDR3: CASSPKVRGSNAEAFF
DNA: TGCGCCAGCAGCCCGAAGGTTAGGGGTTCCAACGCTGAAGCTTTCTTT

J: TRBJ1-5
V: TRBV4-3
size: NA
D: NA
CDR3: CASSQMRGRNQPQHF
DNA: TGCGCCAGCAGCCAAATGAGGGGGAGGAATCAGCCCCAGCATTTT

J: TRBJ2-1
V: TRBV11-3
size: NA
D: NA
CDR3: CASSLARADEQFF
DNA: TGTGCCAGCAGCTTAGCCAGGGCCGATGAGCAGTTCTTC

J: TRBJ1-2
V: TRBV28
size: once
D: NA
CDR3: CGARANYGYTF
DNA: TGTGGAGCACGAGCTAACTATGGCTACACCTTC

J: TRBJ1-5
V: TRBV19
size: NA
D: NA
CDR3: CASLFREGQPQHF
DNA: TGTGCCAGCCTCTTCAGGGAGGGGCAGCCCCAGCATTTT

J: TRBJ1-4
V: TRBV7-6
size: NA
D: NA
CDR3: CASSLEGNNEKLFF
DNA: TGTGCCAGCAGCTTAGAAGGGAATAATGAAAAACTGTTTTTT

J: TRBJ2-7
V: TRBV5-1
size: NA
D: TRBD2
CDR3: CASSHPTSGGAYEQYF
DNA: TGCGCCAGCAGCCACCCGACTAGCGGGGGGGCCTACGAGCAGTACTTC

J: TRBJ2-7
V: TRBV5-1
size: once
D: TRBD2
CDR3: CASSREGGDEQYF
DNA: TGCGCCAGCAGTAGGGAGGGCGGCGACGAGCAGTACTTC

J: TRBJ2-2
V: TRBV7-2
size: few
D: NA
CDR3: CASSSGLTNTGELFF
DNA: TGTGCCAGCAGCTCGGGACTTACGAACACCGGGGAGCTGTTTTTT

J: TRBJ1-1
V: TRBV15
size: NA
D: NA
CDR3: CATEVLRAEAFF
DNA: TGTGCCACCGAGGTTCTTAGGGCTGAAGCTTTCTTT

J: TRBJ2-7
V: TRBV5-1
size: NA
D: NA
CDR3: CASSQHGPLLYEQYF
DNA: TGCGCCAGCAGCCAACACGGCCCTCTACTCTACGAGCAGTACTTC

J: TRBJ2-4
V: TRBV5-4
size: NA
D: TRBD2
CDR3: CASSDGTSGGVAKNIQYF
DNA: TGTGCCAGCAGCGACGGGACTAGCGGGGGGGTAGCCAAAAACATTCAGTACTTC

J: TRBJ2-7
V: TRBV7-9
size: NA
D: TRBD1
CDR3: CASGPGQGTYEQYF
DNA: TGTGCCAGCGGCCCGGGACAGGGGACCTACGAGCAGTACTTC

J: TRBJ2-5
V: TRBV5-6
size: NA
D: NA
CDR3: CASRRIAVVQETQYF
DNA: TGTGCCAGCAGGAGAATTGCGGTGGTACAAGAGACCCAGTACTTC

J: TRBJ2-7
V: TRBV6-1
size: once
D: TRBD1
CDR3: CASSQSGQGAYEQYF
DNA: TGTGCCAGCAGTCAATCGGGACAGGGGGCGTACGAGCAGTACTTC

J: TRBJ2-4
V: TRBV4-1
size: NA
D: NA
CDR3: CASSLDGGDYKNIQYF
DNA: TGCGCCAGCAGCTTGGACGGGGGTGACTACAAAAACATTCAGTACTTC

J: TRBJ2-5
V: TRBV25-1
size: NA
D: NA
CDR3: CASRVNDGGETQYF
DNA: TGTGCCAGCAGAGTCAACGACGGAGGAGAGACCCAGTACTTC

J: TRBJ2-2
V: TRBV9
size: NA
D: NA
CDR3: CASSVGPLNTGELFF
DNA: TGTGCCAGCAGCGTGGGACCCTTGAACACCGGGGAGCTGTTTTTT

J: TRBJ1-6
V: TRBV6-6
size: many
D: NA
CDR3: CASTIQGNNSPLHF
DNA: TGTGCCAGCACCATACAGGGAAATAATTCACCCCTCCACTTT

J: TRBJ1-5
V: TRBV5-1
size: NA
D: TRBD1
CDR3: CASRVDRGWDSNQPQHF
DNA: TGCGCCAGCAGGGTTGACAGGGGGTGGGATAGCAATCAGCCCCAGCATTTT

J: TRBJ2-5
V: TRBV9
size: NA
D: TRBD1
CDR3: CASSVTGTGEETQYF
DNA: TGTGCCAGCAGCGTCACCGGGACAGGGGAAGAGACCCAGTACTTC

J: TRBJ2-7
V: TRBV30
size: NA
D: NA
CDR3: CAWSATDFGYEQYF
DNA: TGTGCCTGGAGCGCTACGGACTTTGGCTACGAGCAGTACTTC

J: TRBJ1-1
V: TRBV30
size: once
D: NA
CDR3: CACTLQSGVGGTEAFF
DNA: TGTGCCTGCACTCTCCAATCGGGGGTCGGGGGGACTGAAGCTTTCTTT

J: TRBJ2-7
V: TRBV29-1
size: NA
D: NA
CDR3: CSVADSAYEQYF
DNA: TGCAGCGTGGCGGACAGCGCCTACGAGCAGTACTTC

J: TRBJ2-7
V: TRBV5-1
size: NA
D: NA
CDR3: CASSLVPGTYEQYF
DNA: TGCGCCAGCAGCTTGGTTCCAGGGACCTACGAGCAGTACTTC

J: TRBJ1-1
V: TRBV6-5
size: NA
D: NA
CDR3: CASSNGDNEAFF
DNA: TGTGCCAGCAGTAATGGCGACAATGAAGCTTTCTTT

J: TRBJ1-6
V: TRBV28
size: once
D: NA
CDR3: CASSPGAGNSPLHF
DNA: TGTGCCAGCAGTCCTGGGGCGGGTAATTCACCCCTCCACTTT

J: TRBJ2-3
V: TRBV7-2
size: few
D: TRBD2
CDR3: CASSLSGIGADTQYF
DNA: TGTGCCAGCAGCCTTAGCGGGATTGGGGCAGATACGCAGTATTTT

J: TRBJ2-2
V: TRBV7-2
size: NA
D: NA
CDR3: CASSSRTVRPGELFF
DNA: TGTGCCAGCAGCTCTCGGACTGTTCGACCGGGGGAGCTGTTTTTT

J: TRBJ1-1
V: TRBV6-5
size: NA
D: NA
CDR3: CASTPRQVSYTEAFF
DNA: TGTGCCAGCACCCCCCGACAGGTATCGTACACTGAAGCTTTCTTT

J: TRBJ1-2
V: TRBV6-6
size: NA
D: NA
CDR3: CASSRGKYGYTF
DNA: TGTGCCAGCAGTCGGGGAAAATATGGCTACACCTTC

J: TRBJ1-2
V: TRBV7-8
size: NA
D: TRBD1
CDR3: CASSETGLPYGYTF
DNA: TGTGCCAGCAGCGAGACAGGGTTACCCTATGGCTACACCTTC

J: TRBJ1-3
V: TRBV5-4
size: NA
D: NA
CDR3: CASSLQERSTIYF
DNA: TGTGCCAGCAGCCTACAGGAGAGAAGCACCATATATTTT

J: TRBJ1-6
V: TRBV18
size: NA
D: TRBD1
CDR3: CASSPPRDRGSDSPLHF
DNA: TGTGCCAGCTCACCTCCCCGGGACAGGGGAAGTGATTCACCCCTCCACTTT

J: TRBJ2-5
V: TRBV27
size: NA
D: TRBD2
CDR3: CASSSLAGGKETQYF
DNA: TGTGCCAGCAGTTCCTTAGCGGGAGGGAAAGAGACCCAGTACTTC

J: TRBJ1-5
V: TRBV18
size: few
D: TRBD1
CDR3: CASSRTGVDQPQHF
DNA: TGTGCCAGCTCACGGACAGGGGTAGATCAGCCCCAGCATTTT

J: TRBJ2-7
V: TRBV27
size: NA
D: NA
CDR3: CASSFGQFLEQYF
DNA: TGTGCCAGCAGTTTCGGACAGTTTCTGGAACAGTACTTC

J: TRBJ1-1
V: TRBV29-1
size: NA
D: TRBD1
CDR3: CSARDRRPPEAFF
DNA: TGCAGCGCAAGGGACAGGAGGCCCCCCGAAGCTTTCTTT

J: TRBJ1-5
V: TRBV19
size: NA
D: NA
CDR3: CASSIGDNREPQHF
DNA: TGTGCCAGTAGTATAGGTGACAATAGGGAGCCCCAGCATTTT

J: TRBJ1-1
V: TRBV5-1
size: NA
D: NA
CDR3: CASSLANGNTEAFF
DNA: TGCGCCAGCAGCTTGGCTAACGGGAACACTGAAGCTTTCTTT

J: TRBJ2-1
V: TRBV6-1
size: NA
D: NA
CDR3: CASSAHRADQDNEQFF
DNA: TGTGCCAGCAGTGCGCACAGGGCGGACCAGGACAATGAGCAGTTCTTC

J: TRBJ2-1
V: TRBV19
size: NA
D: TRBD2
CDR3: CASSTILAGGYDEQFF
DNA: TGTGCCAGTAGTACCATTCTAGCGGGAGGTTACGATGAGCAGTTCTTC

J: TRBJ1-5
V: TRBV5-1
size: NA
D: TRBD1
CDR3: CASSLAGTDYQPQHF
DNA: TGCGCCAGCAGCTTGGCCGGGACAGATTATCAGCCCCAGCATTTT

J: TRBJ2-2
V: TRBV28
size: NA
D: TRBD2
CDR3: CASVNGGGITGELFF
DNA: TGTGCCAGCGTCAACGGGGGAGGGATTACCGGGGAGCTGTTTTTT

J: TRBJ2-7
V: TRBV5-1
size: NA
D: TRBD1
CDR3: CASSTTGSTTYEQYF
DNA: TGCGCCAGCAGCACGACAGGGAGTACTACCTACGAGCAGTACTTC

J: TRBJ1-6
V: TRBV7-2
size: once
D: NA
CDR3: CASSPETVVNSPLHF
DNA: TGTGCCAGCAGCCCCGAGACAGTTGTTAATTCACCCCTCCACTTT

J: TRBJ2-7
V: TRBV30
size: once
D: TRBD2
CDR3: CAWSRGDLYEQYF
DNA: TGTGCCTGGAGTCGGGGGGACCTCTACGAGCAGTACTTC